The rows below give T cell receptor beta chains drawn from one sample of a study of cytomegalovirus exposure and HLA in healthy donors. The protocol was immunoSEQ multiplex PCR, while the TCRdb copy is restricted to in-frame clones and leaves out a portion. The sample carries 150,000 to 200,000 clones, about 65% recorded once. Input material: PBMCs. These receptors all stem from a girl aged 5-17 years in good health and CMV-seronegative. CDR3s include the opening cysteine and the closing phenylalanine or tryptophan. Clone size is stated in some rows and not others, as once, few, many or a class when expanded.

abundance,v_gene,len,j_gene,CDR3aa
few,TRBV2,10,TRBJ1-1,CASRDSGTFF
NA,TRBV7-9,14,TRBJ1-5,CAVTGKSLDQPQHF
NA,TRBV6-5,15,TRBJ1-1,CATQPLTSMNTEAFF
once,TRBV19,16,TRBJ1-5,CASSTTPVGSNQPQHF
NA,TRBV29-1,14,TRBJ2-3,CSAAERGDADTQYF
NA,TRBV5-1,14,TRBJ1-4,CASRPGVSDEKLFF
NA,TRBV18,16,TRBJ2-3,CASSPVGTGGRDTQYF
few,TRBV4-1,16,TRBJ2-3,CASSQIVGGDPDTQYF
NA,TRBV6-1,13,TRBJ1-2,CASSEDSAYGYTF
once,TRBV30,15,TRBJ1-3,CAWSVLQGPGNTIYF
NA,TRBV7-3,15,TRBJ2-5,CASSLAGGPRETQYF
NA,TRBV6-1,13,TRBJ2-2,CASSGVNTGELFF
NA,TRBV6-6,11,TRBJ1-6,CASRDTPPLHF
NA,TRBV4-1,16,TRBJ2-3,CATSREAGGGTDTQYF
NA,TRBV6-5,16,TRBJ1-5,CASSLGTGGDNQPQHF
NA,TRBV25-1,13,TRBJ1-3,CASEEVTGNTIYF
NA,TRBV9,14,TRBJ2-7,CASSAVGGPYEQYF
NA,TRBV6-5,14,TRBJ1-2,CASSLNRVWEGYTF
NA,TRBV7-6,14,TRBJ2-7,CASSISERTYEQYF
NA,TRBV6-4,13,TRBJ1-3,CARGRTARNTIYF
NA,TRBV6-6,16,TRBJ2-3,CASSPGGSSSTDTQYF
NA,TRBV9,15,TRBJ1-4,CASSGSDGGFEKLFF
once,TRBV7-9,13,TRBJ1-2,CASYRQGYYGYTF
NA,TRBV19,15,TRBJ2-7,CASSPNGSLSYEQYF
NA,TRBV28,17,TRBJ2-3,CASSLLPGQGDTDTQYF
NA,TRBV7-2,15,TRBJ2-2,CASSSQGANTGELFF
NA,TRBV29-1,14,TRBJ2-7,CSVEGEEAPYEQYF
NA,TRBV7-3,15,TRBJ2-3,CASSSSGVGRDTQYF
NA,TRBV2,13,TRBJ1-2,CASRAGGVYGYTF
NA,TRBV25-1,14,TRBJ2-2,CASSAGANTGELFF
NA,TRBV19,14,TRBJ2-7,CASKRTSDTYEQYF
NA,TRBV4-1,17,TRBJ1-4,CASSQSTRGGADEKLFF
NA,TRBV7-9,15,TRBJ1-6,CASSLRLADNSPLHF
NA,TRBV18,15,TRBJ2-2,CASSPPGLGSGELFF
NA,TRBV7-6,16,TRBJ2-7,CASSQGDLAGTYEQYF
NA,TRBV29-1,13,TRBJ2-7,CSVVPLDTYEQYF
NA,TRBV7-9,12,TRBJ2-2,CASSSSTGELFF
NA,TRBV5-1,18,TRBJ1-1,CASSETANNILMNTEAFF
NA,TRBV5-1,13,TRBJ2-1,CASSQQSYNEQFF
NA,TRBV13,17,TRBJ2-2,CASSPTGLAGSTGELFF
NA,TRBV7-9,16,TRBJ2-3,CASSLDGRGFADTQYF
NA,TRBV28,17,TRBJ1-5,CASTPLLGQGAWQPQHF
NA,TRBV2,12,TRBJ1-1,CASREQGAEAFF
once,TRBV7-9,13,TRBJ1-2,CASSPPGDYGYTF
NA,TRBV11-2,14,TRBJ1-2,CASSFLGQSYGYTF
NA,TRBV6-6,16,TRBJ2-3,CASSPIGGRNTDTQYF
NA,TRBV5-4,13,TRBJ2-1,CASSDREPNEQFF
NA,TRBV29-1,11,TRBJ1-1,CSVFWRTEAFF
NA,TRBV5-1,12,TRBJ2-5,CASSPQRETQYF
once,TRBV4-1,12,TRBJ2-7,CASSHTGYEQYF